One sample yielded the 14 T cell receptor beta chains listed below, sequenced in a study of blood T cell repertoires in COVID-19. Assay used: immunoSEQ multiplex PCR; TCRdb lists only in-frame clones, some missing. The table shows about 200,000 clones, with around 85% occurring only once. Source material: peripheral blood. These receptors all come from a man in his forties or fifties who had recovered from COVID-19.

CDR3 sequence: CSAHGTGEDTQYF. The DNA of the CDR3 is TGCAGCGCCCACGGGACAGGGGAAGATACGCAGTATTTT. This rearrangement joins TRBV29-1 to TRBJ2-3; 10 nucleotides agree with TRBD1. The CDR3 is 13 residues long. CDR1 is SQVTM and CDR2 is ANQGSEA in the germline V gene. Losses at the gene ends were 7 bases for V and 5 bases for J; bases not matched to a gene: 6.

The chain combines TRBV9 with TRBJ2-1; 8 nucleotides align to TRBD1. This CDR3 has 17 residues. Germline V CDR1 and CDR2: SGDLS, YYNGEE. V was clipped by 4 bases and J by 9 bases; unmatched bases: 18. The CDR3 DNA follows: TGTGCCAGCAGCCTACTCCCCGGGACAGGACCCACGGGTGAGCAGTTCTTC. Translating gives CASSLLPGTGPTGEQFF.

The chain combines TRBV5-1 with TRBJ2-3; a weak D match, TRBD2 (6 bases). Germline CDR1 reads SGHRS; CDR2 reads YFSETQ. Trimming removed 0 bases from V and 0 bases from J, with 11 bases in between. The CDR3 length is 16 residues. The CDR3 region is CASSLGQGGSTDTQYF. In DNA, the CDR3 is TGCGCCAGCAGCTTGGGCCAGGGAGGTAGCACAGATACGCAGTATTTT. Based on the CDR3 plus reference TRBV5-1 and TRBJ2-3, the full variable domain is KAGVTQTPRYLIKTRGQQVTLSCSPISGHRSVSWYQQTPGQGLQFLFEYFSETQRNKGNFPGRFSGRQFSNSRSEMNVSTLELGDSALYLCASSLGQGGSTDTQYFGPGTRLTVL.

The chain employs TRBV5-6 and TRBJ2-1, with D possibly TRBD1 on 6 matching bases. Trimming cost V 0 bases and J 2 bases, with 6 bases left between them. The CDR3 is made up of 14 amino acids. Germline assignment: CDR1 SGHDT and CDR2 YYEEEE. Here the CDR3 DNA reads TGTGCCAGCAGCTTGGGACAGGCCTACAATGAGCAGTTCTTC. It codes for CASSLGQAYNEQFF.

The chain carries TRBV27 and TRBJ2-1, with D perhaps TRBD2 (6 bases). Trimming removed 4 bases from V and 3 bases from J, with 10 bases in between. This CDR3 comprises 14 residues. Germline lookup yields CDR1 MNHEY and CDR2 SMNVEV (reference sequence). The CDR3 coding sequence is TGTGCCAGCAGTTCCACGGGGGTCTACAATGAGCAGTTCTTC. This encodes CASSSTGVYNEQFF.

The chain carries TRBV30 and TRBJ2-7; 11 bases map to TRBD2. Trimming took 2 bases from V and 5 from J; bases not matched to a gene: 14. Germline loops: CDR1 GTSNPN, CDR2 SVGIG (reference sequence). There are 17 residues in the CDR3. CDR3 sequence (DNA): TGTGCCTGGAGTTACCGCGTGACTAGCGGGATTATCGACGAGCAGTACTTC. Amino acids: CAWSYRVTSGIIDEQYF.

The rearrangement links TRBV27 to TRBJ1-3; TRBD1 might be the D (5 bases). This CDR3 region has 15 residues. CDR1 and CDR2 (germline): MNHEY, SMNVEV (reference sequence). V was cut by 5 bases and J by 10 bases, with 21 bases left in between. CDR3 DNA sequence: TGTGCCAGCAGTCCCACCGGGACCCCGGGGAGGACCATATATTTT. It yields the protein CASSPTGTPGRTIYF.

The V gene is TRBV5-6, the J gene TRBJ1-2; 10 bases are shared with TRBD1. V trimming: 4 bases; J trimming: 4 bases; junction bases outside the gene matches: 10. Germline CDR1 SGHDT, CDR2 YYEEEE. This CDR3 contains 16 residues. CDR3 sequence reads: CASSRQGADTLYGYTF. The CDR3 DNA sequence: TGTGCCAGCAGCCGACAGGGGGCCGATACCCTCTATGGCTACACCTTC. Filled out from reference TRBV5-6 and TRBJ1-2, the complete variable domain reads DAGVTQSPTHLIKTRGQQVTLRCSPKSGHDTVSWYQQALGQGPQFIFQYYEEEERQRGNFPDRFSGHQFPNYSSELNVNALLLGDSALYLCASSRQGADTLYGYTFGSGTRLTVV.

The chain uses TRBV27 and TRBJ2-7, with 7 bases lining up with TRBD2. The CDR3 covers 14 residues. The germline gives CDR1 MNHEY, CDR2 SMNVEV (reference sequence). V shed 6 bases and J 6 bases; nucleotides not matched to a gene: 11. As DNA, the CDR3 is TGTGCCAGCAGGTGGGAGGGTAGTGGTAGCGAGCAGTACTTC. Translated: CASRWEGSGSEQYF.

The CDR3 reads CASRGVAGDGNEQFF. Here the CDR3 DNA reads TGTGCCAGTAGGGGGGTTGCGGGAGATGGGAATGAGCAGTTCTTC. V and J are TRBV19 and TRBJ2-1; 7 bases align to TRBD2. Per germline, CDR1 LNHDA and CDR2 SQIVND (reference sequence). The V and J ends lost 6 bases and 7 bases, in that order; junction bases with no gene match: 12. The CDR3 extends over 15 amino acids.

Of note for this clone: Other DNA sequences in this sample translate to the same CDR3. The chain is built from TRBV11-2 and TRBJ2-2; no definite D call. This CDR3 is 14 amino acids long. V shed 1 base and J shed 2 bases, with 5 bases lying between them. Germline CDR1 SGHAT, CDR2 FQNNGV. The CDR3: CASSLGLNTGELFF. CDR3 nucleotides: TGTGCCAGCAGCTTAGGACTTAACACCGGGGAGCTGTTTTTT.

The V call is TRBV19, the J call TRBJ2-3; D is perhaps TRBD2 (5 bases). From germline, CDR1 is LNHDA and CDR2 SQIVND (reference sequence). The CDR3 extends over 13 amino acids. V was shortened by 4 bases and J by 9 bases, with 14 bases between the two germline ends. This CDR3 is CASSKGSEKTQYF. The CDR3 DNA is TGTGCCAGTAGTAAAGGGAGTGAGAAAACGCAGTATTTT.

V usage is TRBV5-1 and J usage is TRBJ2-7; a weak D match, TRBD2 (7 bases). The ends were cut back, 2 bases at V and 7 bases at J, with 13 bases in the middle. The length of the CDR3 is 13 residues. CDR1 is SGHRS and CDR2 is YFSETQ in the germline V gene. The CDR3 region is CASSFSGGHEQYF. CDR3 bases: TGCGCCAGCAGCTTCTCCGGGGGGCATGAGCAGTACTTC.

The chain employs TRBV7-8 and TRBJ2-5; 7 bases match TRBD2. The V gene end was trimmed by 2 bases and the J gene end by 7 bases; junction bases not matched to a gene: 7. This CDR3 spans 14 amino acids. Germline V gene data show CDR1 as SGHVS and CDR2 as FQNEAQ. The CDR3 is CASSLRTSLATQYF. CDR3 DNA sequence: TGTGCCAGCAGCTTACGGACTAGTTTAGCGACCCAGTACTTC.